These 31 T cell receptor beta chains originate from one sample sequenced in a study of blood T cell repertoires in COVID-19. Only in-frame clones appear in the TCRdb table, and some are missing; sequencing was by immunoSEQ multiplex PCR. The sample includes around 360,000 clones, more than 70% of them seen just once. Sample: peripheral blood. These receptors were taken from a woman in her 30s with COVID-19, enrolled during active disease.

The chain links TRBV19 to TRBJ1-5; 8 nucleotides agree with TRBD1. CDR3 length equals 14 residues. Germline V CDR1 and CDR2: LNHDA, SQIVND (reference sequence). Trimming at V came to 4 bases and at J to 6 bases, leaving 5 bases not matched to a gene. DNA for the CDR3: TGTGCCAGTAGTACGGACAGGGCTGGTCAGCCCCAGCATTTT. The encoded protein is CASSTDRAGQPQHF. Based on the CDR3 plus reference TRBV19 and TRBJ1-5, the full variable domain is DGGITQSPKYLFRKEGQNVTLSCEQNLNHDAMYWYRQDPGQGLRLIYYSQIVNDFQKGDIAEGYSVSREKKESFPLTVTSAQKNPTAFYLCASSTDRAGQPQHFGDGTRLSIL.

This clone has only one observation. The CDR3 reads CASSAGDSPQETQYF. CDR3 DNA: TGTGCCAGCAGCGCAGGGGACAGTCCCCAAGAGACCCAGTACTTC. The chain uses TRBV7-9 and TRBJ2-5; 7 nucleotides align to TRBD1. CDR1 and CDR2 from the germline V gene are SEHNR and FQNEAQ (reference sequence). CDR3 length: 15 residues. The V segment lost 5 bases and the J segment 1 base; nucleotides outside the gene matches: 7.

The genes are TRBV5-1 and TRBJ1-2; no clear D. From germline, CDR1 is SGHRS and CDR2 YFSETQ. This CDR3 has 13 amino acids. Trimming left V 5 bases short and J 2 bases short, with 10 bases between. The CDR3 here is CASSIGRNYGYTF. In nucleotides, the CDR3 is TGCGCCAGCAGTATAGGGAGGAACTATGGCTACACCTTC.

The CDR3 protein is CASSLAASHEQYF. CDR3 DNA: TGTGCCAGCAGTTTAGCGGCTAGCCACGAGCAGTACTTC. The chain recombines TRBV12-3 or TRBV12-4 with TRBJ2-7; the D gene is possibly TRBD2 (5 bases). Trimming removed 0 bases at V and 5 bases at J, with 8 bases between. This CDR3 region has 13 residues.

The rearrangement links TRBV28 to TRBJ1-1; the match to TRBD1 covers 7 bases. Trimming at V came to 6 bases and at J to 0 bases, leaving 7 bases not matched to a gene. CDR1 is MDHEN and CDR2 is SYDVKM in the germline V gene. CDR3 length equals 15 residues. The CDR3 nucleotides read TGTGCCAGCAGACCGGGACAGCTCATGAACACTGAAGCTTTCTTT. Its translation: CASRPGQLMNTEAFF.

This sequence joins TRBV7-9 and TRBJ2-1, with 7 nucleotides matching TRBD2. The CDR3 covers 12 residues. V dropped 0 bases and J dropped 14; count of bases not matched to a gene: 4. Germline V gene data show CDR1 as SEHNR and CDR2 as FQNEAQ (reference sequence). The CDR3 DNA reads TGTGCCAGCAGCTTAGCGCGGGGGTCGGAGTTCTTC. The encoded protein is CASSLARGSEFF.

The V and J genes are TRBV19 and TRBJ1-1; D uncertain. CDR1 is LNHDA and CDR2 is SQIVND in the germline V gene (reference sequence). CDR3 length equals 14 residues. V was pared by 4 bases and J by 2 bases, with 11 bases between. CDR3 region: CASSTQAPNTEAFF. The CDR3 DNA reads TGTGCCAGTAGTACCCAGGCCCCCAACACTGAAGCTTTCTTT. The full variable domain, in which reference TRBV19 and TRBJ1-1 provide the parts outside the CDR3, is DGGITQSPKYLFRKEGQNVTLSCEQNLNHDAMYWYRQDPGQGLRLIYYSQIVNDFQKGDIAEGYSVSREKKESFPLTVTSAQKNPTAFYLCASSTQAPNTEAFFGQGTRLTVV.

V is TRBV18 and J is TRBJ2-5, with D possibly TRBD2 on 5 matching bases. In germline, CDR1 is KGHSH, CDR2 LQKENI. The CDR3 consists of 17 residues. The germline V and J ends were trimmed by 2 bases and 5 bases, with 21 bases remaining between them. CDR3 sequence (DNA): TGTGCCAGCTCACCAAGGGATACGGGAATCACCCGCGAGACCCAGTACTTC. It translates to CASSPRDTGITRETQYF.

This clone was observed a handful of times. The rearrangement joins TRBV29-1 to TRBJ2-3; weak D call: TRBD2 (6 bases). The V end was cut by 7 bases, the J end by 4 bases, with 9 bases between. There are 11 residues in the CDR3. From germline, CDR1 is SQVTM and CDR2 ANQGSEA. The DNA of the CDR3 is TGCAGCGCGGGAGCCTCAGATACGCAGTATTTT. Amino acids: CSAGASDTQYF.

The chain combines TRBV18 with TRBJ2-7; 11 positions agree with TRBD2. Germline trimming cut 2 bases from V and 3 bases from J; bases unmatched to any gene: 6. The germline V gene has CDR1 KGHSH and CDR2 LQKENI. This CDR3 has 16 amino acids. The CDR3 here is CASSPSLAGGGYEQYF. CDR3 coding DNA: TGTGCCAGCTCACCAAGCCTAGCGGGAGGCGGCTACGAGCAGTACTTC.

This clone was counted a single time. The chain combines TRBV4-1 with TRBJ2-1; 10 bases are shared with TRBD1. This CDR3 has 17 amino acids. V trimming: 1 base; J trimming: 3 bases; junction bases outside the gene matches: 6. Germline CDR1 and CDR2: MGHRA and YSYEKL. CDR3 DNA: TGCGCCAGCAGCCAAGCCCGGGGACAGGGGAACTACAATGAGCAGTTCTTC. Its protein is CASSQARGQGNYNEQFF.

The chain recombines TRBV28 with TRBJ1-2; possibly TRBD1 for D (6 bases). The V end lost 6 bases, the J end lost 2 bases, and 13 bases lay between the germline ends. Germline V CDR1 and CDR2: MDHEN, SYDVKM. The CDR3 runs to 14 residues. The CDR3 sequence is CASRRGQLNYGYTF. The CDR3 nucleotides read TGTGCCAGCAGGCGCGGACAGCTCAACTATGGCTACACCTTC.

The chain uses TRBV5-1 and TRBJ1-1; perhaps TRBD1 as D (6 bases). CDR1 and CDR2 from the germline V gene are SGHRS and YFSETQ. The CDR3 has 16 residues. V was clipped by 0 bases and J by 2 bases, with 14 bases between them. The CDR3 coding sequence is TGCGCCAGCAGCTTGGCCCAGGGGTCCTCTAACACTGAAGCTTTCTTT. Amino acids: CASSLAQGSSNTEAFF.

This chain links TRBV5-4 with TRBJ2-3, with D maybe TRBD2 (6 bases). There are 15 residues in the CDR3. Trimming took 4 bases from V and 2 from J, leaving 14 bases between them. CDR1 is SGHNT, CDR2 YYREEE, per germline (reference sequence). The CDR3 sequence: CASSPMASVTDTQYF. CDR3 DNA sequence: TGTGCCAGCAGCCCGATGGCTAGCGTCACAGATACGCAGTATTTT.

The J gene is TRBJ1-1, the V gene TRBV6-4, with 12 bases aligning to TRBD1. The CDR3 is 21 residues long. Trimming removed 2 bases from V and 3 bases from J; junction bases left unmatched: 19. Germline V gene sequence: CDR1 MRHNA, CDR2 SNTAGT. The CDR3 is CASSDPGYRDRGLYGDTEAFF. CDR3 in DNA: TGTGCCAGCAGTGACCCGGGTTACCGGGACAGGGGGCTCTATGGGGACACTGAAGCTTTCTTT.

The chain recombines TRBV7-3 with TRBJ2-3; perhaps TRBD1 as D (5 bases). Germline values: CDR1 SGHTA, CDR2 FQGTGA. The V end was cut by 4 bases, the J end by 6 bases, with 11 bases between. CDR3 size: 13 residues. Here the CDR3 DNA reads TGTGCCAGCAGCTCGAACCACAGGGATACGCAGTATTTT. Amino acid sequence: CASSSNHRDTQYF.

As for this clone: Other DNA sequences in this specimen translate into the identical CDR3. Written as DNA, the CDR3 is TGTGCCAGCAGCGTAGAGGGGGGGCGAGGGACTGAAGCTTTCTTT. As protein: CASSVEGGRGTEAFF. The V and J genes are TRBV9 and TRBJ1-1; D might be TRBD1 (6 bases). The V end was cut by 0 bases, the J end by 5 bases, with 14 bases between. CDR1 SGDLS and CDR2 YYNGEE come from the germline V gene. This CDR3 spans 15 amino acids.

The chain uses TRBV19 and TRBJ2-2; 8 positions agree with TRBD2. There are 16 residues in the CDR3. Germline CDR1 and CDR2: LNHDA and SQIVND (reference sequence). Trimming removed 3 bases from V and 6 bases from J; junction bases left unmatched: 9. CDR3 DNA: TGTGCCAGTAGTATTACTCGCGGGAGGCCCCCCGGGGAGCTGTTTTTT. It yields the protein CASSITRGRPPGELFF.

The rearrangement links TRBV7-9 to TRBJ1-1; 9 nucleotides line up with TRBD1. The J segment lost 3 bases and the V segment lost 1 base, leaving 3 bases of the junction unmatched. CDR1 is SEHNR, CDR2 FQNEAQ, per germline (reference sequence). The CDR3 sequence is 15 residues long. CDR3 region: CASSLVTGGHTEAFF. In DNA form, the CDR3 reads TGTGCCAGCAGCTTAGTGACAGGGGGACACACTGAAGCTTTCTTT. The full variable domain, its missing parts supplied by reference TRBV7-9 and TRBJ1-1, is DTGVSQNPRHKITKRGQNVTFRCDPISEHNRLYWYRQTLGQGPEFLTYFQNEAQLEKSRLLSDRFSAERPKGSFSTLEIQRTEQGDSAMYLCASSLVTGGHTEAFFGQGTRLTVV.

The rearrangement uses TRBV5-1 and TRBJ1-4; possibly TRBD1 for D (6 bases). Trimming took 2 bases from V and 8 from J, leaving 16 bases between them. This CDR3 contains 15 residues. The germline V gene has CDR1 SGHRS and CDR2 YFSETQ. The CDR3 DNA follows: TGCGCCAGCAGCTTAATCGGGGGGGCTGGCGAAAAACTGTTTTTT. Protein product: CASSLIGGAGEKLFF.

This CDR3 reads CASSSGQGNYEQYF. In DNA form, the CDR3 reads TGTGCCAGCAGCTCGGGACAGGGTAACTACGAGCAGTACTTC. The chain employs TRBV7-9 and TRBJ2-7; 9 bases are shared with TRBD1. This CDR3 comprises 14 residues. After removal of 4 bases from V and 3 bases from J, the junction contained 4 bases not matched to a gene. Germline V CDR1 and CDR2: SEHNR, FQNEAQ (reference sequence).

This chain joins TRBV28 and TRBJ1-2, with 7 positions matching TRBD1. The junction had 10 bases not matched to a gene; V was cut back by 6 bases and J by 6 bases. The CDR3 is 14 amino acids. Germline V gene data show CDR1 as MDHEN and CDR2 as SYDVKM. The DNA of the CDR3 is TGTGCCAGCAGGAGTCCGGGACAGCCCCATGGCTACACCTTC. It encodes CASRSPGQPHGYTF.

DNA for the CDR3: TGTGCCAGCAGGTATTCAGGGTACCACGAGCAGTACTTC. Its translation: CASRYSGYHEQYF. The chain carries TRBV12-3 or TRBV12-4 and TRBJ2-7, with D perhaps TRBD1 (5 bases). The length of the CDR3 is 13 residues. V was pared by 6 bases and J by 5 bases, with 14 bases between.

This clone was counted a single time. The genes are TRBV15 and TRBJ2-7, with TRBD2 matching over 13 bases. The CDR3 spans 16 residues. The V gene's germline CDR1 is LNHNV and CDR2 YYDKDF (reference sequence). With V trimmed by 5 bases and J by 1 base, 5 bases remained unmatched. The CDR3 bases are TGTGCCACCAGCCCGGGGGGACTAGCGGGGTCCTACGAGCAGTACTTC. It translates to CATSPGGLAGSYEQYF.

The sample holds one count of this clone. This rearrangement joins TRBV13 to TRBJ2-7, with 8 bases lining up with TRBD1. The CDR3 extends over 13 amino acids. The V segment lost 4 bases and the J segment 5 bases; nucleotides outside the gene matches: 4. The germline V gene encodes CDR1 PRHDT and CDR2 FYEKMQ (reference sequence). This CDR3 is CASSWTGRNEQYF. CDR3 nucleotide sequence: TGTGCCAGCAGCTGGACAGGGAGGAACGAGCAGTACTTC.

The V and J genes are TRBV7-9 and TRBJ2-1; the match to TRBD2 covers 12 bases. The CDR3 length is 14 residues. Germline V gene sequence: CDR1 SEHNR, CDR2 FQNEAQ (reference sequence). Losses at the gene ends were 8 bases for V and 6 bases for J; bases not matched to a gene: 5. The CDR3 bases are TGTGCCAGCCTCGCTAGCGGGAGGGCCAATGAGCAGTTCTTC. This encodes CASLASGRANEQFF.

This chain uses TRBV5-6 with TRBJ1-2; 12 bases are a match to TRBD1. The J segment lost 7 bases and the V segment lost 6 bases, leaving 10 bases of the junction unmatched. The germline CDR1 and CDR2 sequences are SGHDT and YYEEEE. CDR3 length equals 15 residues. As DNA, the CDR3 is TGTGCCAGCACCGTGGTCTTGGGACAGGGGGCTGGCTACACCTTC. This gives the protein CASTVVLGQGAGYTF.

V gene TRBV12-3 or TRBV12-4 combines with J gene TRBJ2-5, with a weak D call TRBD2 (5 bases). The CDR3 is 13 residues long. With 6 bases removed from V and 0 bases from J, the gap between germline ends came to 8 bases. For the CDR3, the DNA is TGTGCCAGCAGCCCCGGGAACCAAGAGACCCAGTACTTC. This translates into CASSPGNQETQYF.

The count of this clone is one. In the same sample, other DNA sequences code for this CDR3. This chain connects TRBV5-1 to TRBJ2-7; 7 nucleotides align to TRBD1. CDR1 and CDR2 (germline): SGHRS, YFSETQ. The J segment lost 0 bases and the V segment lost 3 bases, leaving 3 bases of the junction unmatched. The CDR3 is made up of 14 amino acids. The CDR3: CASSSGQYSYEQYF. CDR3 bases: TGCGCCAGCAGCTCGGGACAGTACTCCTACGAGCAGTACTTC.

The V call is TRBV28, the J call TRBJ2-7; 13 bases agree with TRBD2. Unmatched junction bases numbered 4, after V lost 4 bases and J lost 4 bases. CDR1 is MDHEN and CDR2 is SYDVKM in the germline V gene. The length of the CDR3 is 15 residues. The CDR3 spells CASSSGLAGPYEQYF. CDR3 nucleotides: TGTGCCAGCAGTTCGGGACTAGCGGGACCATACGAGCAGTACTTC.

This clone was found once. V and J are TRBV7-2 and TRBJ2-7; D gene unclear. This CDR3 has 14 amino acids. The germline V gene encodes CDR1 SGHTA and CDR2 FQGNSA. Trimming pared 6 bases from V and 0 bases from J, leaving 12 bases between. In nucleotides, the CDR3 is TGTGCCAGCAGGAGAGAGCGCCTCTCCTACGAGCAGTACTTC. Its translation: CASRRERLSYEQYF.